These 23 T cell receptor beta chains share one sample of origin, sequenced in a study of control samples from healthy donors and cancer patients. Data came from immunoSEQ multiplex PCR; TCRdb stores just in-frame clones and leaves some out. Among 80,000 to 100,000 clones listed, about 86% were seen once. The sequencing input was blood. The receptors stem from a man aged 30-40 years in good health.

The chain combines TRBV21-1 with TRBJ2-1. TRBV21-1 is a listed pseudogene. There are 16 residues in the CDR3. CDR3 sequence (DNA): TGTGCCAGCAGCAAATTTGGGACCCGCTCCTACAATGAGCAGTTCTTC. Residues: CASSKFGTRSYNEQFF.

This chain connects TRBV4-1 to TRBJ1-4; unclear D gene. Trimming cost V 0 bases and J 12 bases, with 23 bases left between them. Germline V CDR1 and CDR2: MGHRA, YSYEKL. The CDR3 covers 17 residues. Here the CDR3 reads CASSQDPTRGFSVQLFF. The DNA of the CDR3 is TGCGCCAGCAGCCAAGATCCGACGCGAGGTTTCTCGGTACAACTGTTTTTT.

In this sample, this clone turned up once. The DNA for the CDR3 is TGTGCCAGCAGTTACTCTACACAGGGGGCGTCGAACACTGAAGCTTTCTTT. Protein product: CASSYSTQGASNTEAFF. This sequence joins TRBV28 and TRBJ1-1; 9 bases fit TRBD1. Trimming cost V 4 bases and J 1 base; bases outside gene matches: 10. The CDR3 spans 17 residues. The germline V gene encodes CDR1 MDHEN and CDR2 SYDVKM.

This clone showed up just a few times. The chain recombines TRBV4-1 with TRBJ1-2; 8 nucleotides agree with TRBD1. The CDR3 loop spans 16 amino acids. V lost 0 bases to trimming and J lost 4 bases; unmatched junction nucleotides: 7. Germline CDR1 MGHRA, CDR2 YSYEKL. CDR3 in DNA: TGCGCCAGCAGCCAAGATGACTGGGACAGGCTCTATGGCTACACCTTC. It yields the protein CASSQDDWDRLYGYTF.

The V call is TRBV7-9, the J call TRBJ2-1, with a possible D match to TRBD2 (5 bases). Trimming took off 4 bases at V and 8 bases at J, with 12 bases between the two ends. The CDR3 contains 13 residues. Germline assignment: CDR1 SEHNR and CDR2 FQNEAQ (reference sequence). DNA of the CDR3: TGTGCCAGCAGCTCGCTCCGGACTTATGAGCAGTTCTTC. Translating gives CASSSLRTYEQFF.

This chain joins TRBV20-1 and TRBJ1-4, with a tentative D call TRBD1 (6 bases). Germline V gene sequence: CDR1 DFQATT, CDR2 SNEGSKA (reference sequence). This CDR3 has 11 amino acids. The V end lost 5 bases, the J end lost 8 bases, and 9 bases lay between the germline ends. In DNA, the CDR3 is TGCAGTGCTTGGGACAACGAAAAACTGTTTTTT. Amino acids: CSAWDNEKLFF.

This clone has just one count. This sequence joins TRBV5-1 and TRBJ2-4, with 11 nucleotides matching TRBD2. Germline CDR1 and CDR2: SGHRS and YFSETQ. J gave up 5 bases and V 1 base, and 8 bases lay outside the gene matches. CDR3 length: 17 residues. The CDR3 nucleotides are TGCGCCAGCAGCTTGAATAGCGGGAGGGTCCTGGAAAACATTCAGTACTTC. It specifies CASSLNSGRVLENIQYF.

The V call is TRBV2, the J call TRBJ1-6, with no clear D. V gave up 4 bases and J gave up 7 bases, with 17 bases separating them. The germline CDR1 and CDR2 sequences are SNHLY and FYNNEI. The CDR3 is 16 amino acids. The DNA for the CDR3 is TGTGCCAGCAGTGGGGTAGATGTTACCTCAAATTCACCCCTCCACTTT. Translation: CASSGVDVTSNSPLHF.

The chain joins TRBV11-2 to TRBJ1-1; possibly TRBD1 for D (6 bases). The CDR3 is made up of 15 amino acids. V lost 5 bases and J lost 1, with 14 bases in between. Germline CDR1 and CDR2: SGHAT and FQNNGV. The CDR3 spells CASSQGTSGNTEAFF. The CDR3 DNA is TGTGCCAGCAGCCAGGGGACGAGTGGGAACACTGAAGCTTTCTTT.

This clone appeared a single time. CDR3 coding DNA: TGCGCCAGTAGCAGGTCTAGCGGCCGCACAGATACGCAGTATTTT. Translating gives CASSRSSGRTDTQYF. J is TRBJ2-3 and V is TRBV5-1; 7 bases fit TRBD2. The CDR3 is 15 residues long. V dropped 8 bases and J dropped 1; count of bases not matched to a gene: 10. The V gene's germline CDR1 is SGHRS and CDR2 YFSETQ.

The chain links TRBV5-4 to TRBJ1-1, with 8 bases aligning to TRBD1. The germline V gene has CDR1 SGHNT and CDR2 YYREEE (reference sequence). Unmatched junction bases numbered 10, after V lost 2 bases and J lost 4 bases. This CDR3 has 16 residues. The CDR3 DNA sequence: TGTGCCAGCAGCTTAGGACAGGGTCAATACCTCACTGAAGCTTTCTTT. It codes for CASSLGQGQYLTEAFF.

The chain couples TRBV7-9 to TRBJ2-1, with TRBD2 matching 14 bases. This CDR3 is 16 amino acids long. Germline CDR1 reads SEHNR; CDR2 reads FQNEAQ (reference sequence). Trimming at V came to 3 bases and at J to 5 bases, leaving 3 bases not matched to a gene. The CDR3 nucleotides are TGTGCCAGCAGCTTGTGGACTAGCGGGAGGAACAATGAGCAGTTCTTC. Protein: CASSLWTSGRNNEQFF.

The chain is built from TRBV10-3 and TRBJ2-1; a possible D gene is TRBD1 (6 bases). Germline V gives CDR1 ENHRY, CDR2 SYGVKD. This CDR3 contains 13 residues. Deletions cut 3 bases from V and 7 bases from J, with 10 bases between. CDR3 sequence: CAISETGPNEQFF. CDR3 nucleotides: TGTGCCATCAGTGAAACAGGGCCAAATGAGCAGTTCTTC.

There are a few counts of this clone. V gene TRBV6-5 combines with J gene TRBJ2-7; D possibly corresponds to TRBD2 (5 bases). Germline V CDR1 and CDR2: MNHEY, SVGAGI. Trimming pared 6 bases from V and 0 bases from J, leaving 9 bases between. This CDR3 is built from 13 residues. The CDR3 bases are TGTGCCAGCAGCAGTAGCGACTCCTACGAGCAGTACTTC. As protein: CASSSSDSYEQYF.

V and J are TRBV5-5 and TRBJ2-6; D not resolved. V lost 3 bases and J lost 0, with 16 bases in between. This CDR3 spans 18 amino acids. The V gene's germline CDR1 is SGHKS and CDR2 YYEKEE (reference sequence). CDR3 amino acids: CASSYGTDLSSGANVLTF. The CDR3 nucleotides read TGTGCCAGCAGCTACGGTACCGATTTGAGCTCTGGGGCCAACGTCCTGACTTTC.

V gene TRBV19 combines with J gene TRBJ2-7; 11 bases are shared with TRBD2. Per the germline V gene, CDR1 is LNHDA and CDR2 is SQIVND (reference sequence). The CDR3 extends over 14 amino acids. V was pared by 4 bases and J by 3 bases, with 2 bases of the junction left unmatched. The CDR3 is CASSTGLADYEQYF. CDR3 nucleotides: TGTGCCAGTAGTACGGGACTAGCGGACTACGAGCAGTACTTC.

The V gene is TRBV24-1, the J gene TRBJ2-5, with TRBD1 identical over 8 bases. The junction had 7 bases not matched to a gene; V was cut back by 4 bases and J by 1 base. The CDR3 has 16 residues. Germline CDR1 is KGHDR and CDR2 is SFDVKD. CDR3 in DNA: TGTGCCACCAGTGACCATGGACAGGGATTCCAAGAGACCCAGTACTTC. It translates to CATSDHGQGFQETQYF.

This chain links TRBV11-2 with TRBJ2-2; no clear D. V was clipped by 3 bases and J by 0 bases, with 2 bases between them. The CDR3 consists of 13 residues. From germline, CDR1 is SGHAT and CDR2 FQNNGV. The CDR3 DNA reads TGTGCCAGCAGCTTCACGAACACCGGGGAGCTGTTTTTT. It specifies CASSFTNTGELFF. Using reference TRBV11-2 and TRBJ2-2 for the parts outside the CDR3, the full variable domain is EAGVAQSPRYKIIEKRQSVAFWCNPISGHATLYWYQQILGQGPKLLIQFQNNGVVDDSQLPKDRFSAERLKGVDSTLKIQPAKLEDSAVYLCASSFTNTGELFFGEGSRLTVL.

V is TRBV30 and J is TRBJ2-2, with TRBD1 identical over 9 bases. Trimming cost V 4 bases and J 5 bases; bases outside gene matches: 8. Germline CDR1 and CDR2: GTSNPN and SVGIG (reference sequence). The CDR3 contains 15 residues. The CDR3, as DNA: TGTGCCTGGACCAGGACAGGGGCGGGAACCGGGGAGCTGTTTTTT. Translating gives CAWTRTGAGTGELFF.

Here the CDR3 reads CASSFAGQGSYEQYF. The CDR3 nucleotides read TGTGCCAGCAGCTTTGCGGGACAGGGATCCTACGAGCAGTACTTC. V and J are TRBV7-2 and TRBJ2-7, with TRBD1 identical over 9 bases. This CDR3 spans 15 amino acids. The V and J ends lost 3 bases and 1 base, in that order; junction bases with no gene match: 4. Germline values: CDR1 SGHTA, CDR2 FQGNSA.

CDR3 coding DNA: TGTGCCAGCAGCCGTTCAGTGACAGGGTTCGGGACTGAAGCTTTCTTT. This encodes CASSRSVTGFGTEAFF. J is TRBJ1-1 and V is TRBV5-4, with 7 nucleotides matching TRBD1. This CDR3 has 16 residues. CDR1 is SGHNT and CDR2 is YYREEE in the germline V gene (reference sequence). Losses at the gene ends were 4 bases for V and 5 bases for J; bases not matched to a gene: 14.

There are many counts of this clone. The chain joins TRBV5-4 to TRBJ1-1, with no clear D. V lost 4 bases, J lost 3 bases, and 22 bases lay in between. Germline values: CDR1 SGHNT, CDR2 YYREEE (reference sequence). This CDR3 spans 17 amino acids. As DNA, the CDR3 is TGTGCCAGCAGCCTCCAGGACTTGCGGCGGTTGGACACTGAAGCTTTCTTT. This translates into CASSLQDLRRLDTEAFF.

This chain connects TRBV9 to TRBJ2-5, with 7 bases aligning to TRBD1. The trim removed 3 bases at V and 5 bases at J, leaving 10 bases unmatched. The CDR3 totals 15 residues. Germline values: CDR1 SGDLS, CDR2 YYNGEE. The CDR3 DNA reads TGTGCCAGCAGCGCTCTTGAGGGGGCAGGGGAGACCCAGTACTTC. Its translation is CASSALEGAGETQYF.